These 4 T cell receptor beta chains came from one sample sequenced in a study of T cells in Graves' hyperthyroidism and ophthalmopathy. Researchers amplified the TCR beta CDR3 regions from RNA transcripts. First-round RT-PCR targeting the TCR CDR3 was performed with the HTBI primer set. TCRdb processed the multiplex PCR reads anew with MiXCR; each CDR3 protein has one entry. The repertoire holds around 380,000 distinct CDR3 sequences, with roughly 14% as singletons. Sample: blood. The receptors were sampled from a man aged 30 to 39 with Graves' hyperthyroidism that later progressed to Graves' ophthalmopathy.

This clonotype was detected only a few times. V is TRBV11-2 and J is TRBJ2-7, with no clear D. The CDR3 contains 13 residues. Between the trimmed V and J ends, which lost 4 bases and 5 bases, there was a span of 12 bases. Germline assignment: CDR1 SGHAT and CDR2 FQNNGV. The CDR3 DNA reads as TGTGCCAGCAGCTCCGAGTTGGCAGACGAGCAGTACTTC. The encoded protein is CASSSELADEQYF. Based on the CDR3 plus reference TRBV11-2 and TRBJ2-7, the full variable domain is EAGVAQSPRYKIIEKRQSVAFWCNPISGHATLYWYQQILGQGPKLLIQFQNNGVVDDSQLPKDRFSAERLKGVDSTLKIQPAKLEDSAVYLCASSSELADEQYFGPGTRLTVT.

In its sample, this clonotype was seen many times. The chain carries TRBV2 and TRBJ2-5; the D gene is possibly TRBD2 (6 bases). Germline V gene sequence: CDR1 SNHLY, CDR2 FYNNEI. CDR3 size: 15 residues. Trimming took 6 bases from V and 5 from J, leaving 19 bases between them. CDR3 DNA: TGTGCCAGCAGGAGGGAACTAGCAACTTGGGAGACCCAGTACTTC. As protein: CASRRELATWETQYF. Complete variable domain (other parts from reference TRBV2 and TRBJ2-5): EPEVTQTPSHQVTQMGQEVILRCVPISNHLYFYWYRQILGQKVEFLVSFYNNEISEKSEIFDDQFSVERPDGSNFTLKIRSTKLEDSAMYFCASRRELATWETQYFGPGTRLLVL.

The chain carries TRBV12-3 or TRBV12-4 and TRBJ2-7; 8 nucleotides match TRBD1. V shed 4 bases, J shed 6 bases, and the junction held 5 bases outside the gene matches. The CDR3 spans 13 residues. The CDR3 nucleotides are TGTGCCAGCAGTTGGGGACAGGTAGGCGAGCAGTACTTC. Translation: CASSWGQVGEQYF.

This clonotype appeared many times. This CDR3 is CASSFVVGGNEQYF. The CDR3 nucleotides read TGTGCCAGCAGCTTCGTGGTTGGGGGCAACGAGCAGTACTTC. The chain carries TRBV7-9 and TRBJ2-7; weak D call: TRBD1 (6 bases). This CDR3 has 14 residues. V lost 3 bases, J lost 5 bases, and 14 bases lay in between. Germline loops: CDR1 SEHNR, CDR2 FQNEAQ (reference sequence).